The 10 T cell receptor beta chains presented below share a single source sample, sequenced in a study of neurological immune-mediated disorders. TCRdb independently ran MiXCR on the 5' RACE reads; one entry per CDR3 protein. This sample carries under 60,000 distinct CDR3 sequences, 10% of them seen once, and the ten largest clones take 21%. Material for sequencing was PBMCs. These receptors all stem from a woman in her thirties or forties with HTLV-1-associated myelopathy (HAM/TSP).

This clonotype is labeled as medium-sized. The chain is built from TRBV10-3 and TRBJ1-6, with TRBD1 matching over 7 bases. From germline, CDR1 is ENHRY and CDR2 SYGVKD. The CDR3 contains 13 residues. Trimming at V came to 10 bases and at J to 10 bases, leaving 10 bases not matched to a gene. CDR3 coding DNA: TGTGCCACCGAAGACAGGGTGACCTCACCCCTCCACTTT. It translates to CATEDRVTSPLHF.

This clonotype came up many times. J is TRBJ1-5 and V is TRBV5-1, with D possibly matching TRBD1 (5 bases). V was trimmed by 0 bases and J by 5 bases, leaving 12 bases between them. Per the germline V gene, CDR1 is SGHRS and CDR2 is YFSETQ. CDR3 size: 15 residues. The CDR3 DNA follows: TGCGCCAGCAGCTTGGCCGGGACGGCTCATCAGCCCCAGCATTTT. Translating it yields CASSLAGTAHQPQHF.

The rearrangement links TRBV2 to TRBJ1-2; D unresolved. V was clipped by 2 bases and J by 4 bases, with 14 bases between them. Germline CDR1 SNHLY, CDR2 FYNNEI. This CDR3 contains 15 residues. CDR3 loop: CASSEWIGEVYGYTF. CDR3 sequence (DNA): TGTGCCAGCAGTGAATGGATCGGGGAGGTCTATGGCTACACCTTC.

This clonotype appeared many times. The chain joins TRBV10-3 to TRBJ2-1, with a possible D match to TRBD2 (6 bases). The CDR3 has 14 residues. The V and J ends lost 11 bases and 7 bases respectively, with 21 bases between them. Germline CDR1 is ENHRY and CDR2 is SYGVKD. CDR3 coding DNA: TGTGCCGTCGAATCAGTAGGTGGGAGGAATGAGCAGTTCTTC. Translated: CAVESVGGRNEQFF.

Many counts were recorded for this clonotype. The chain's CDR3 is CASSDLDRVDGYTF. The CDR3 nucleotides read TGTGCCAGCAGTGACCTAGACAGGGTGGATGGCTACACCTTC. This chain joins TRBV25-1 and TRBJ1-2; TRBD1 matches 7 bases. Germline V gene sequence: CDR1 MGHDK, CDR2 SYGVNS. After removal of 3 bases from V and 6 bases from J, the junction contained 7 bases not matched to a gene. The CDR3 totals 14 residues.

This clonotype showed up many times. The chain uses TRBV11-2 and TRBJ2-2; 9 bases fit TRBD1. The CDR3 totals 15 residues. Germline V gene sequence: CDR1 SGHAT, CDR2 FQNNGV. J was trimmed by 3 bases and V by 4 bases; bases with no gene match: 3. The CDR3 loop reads CASSWDRAHTGELFF. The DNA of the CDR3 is TGTGCCAGCAGCTGGGACAGGGCCCACACCGGGGAGCTGTTTTTT.

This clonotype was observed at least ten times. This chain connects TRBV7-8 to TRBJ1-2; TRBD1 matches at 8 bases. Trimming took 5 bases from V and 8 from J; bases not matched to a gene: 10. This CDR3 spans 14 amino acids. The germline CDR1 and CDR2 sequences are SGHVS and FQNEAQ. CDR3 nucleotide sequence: TGTGCCAGCAGCCCCCGGACAGGGAGTGACGGCTACACCTTC. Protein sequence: CASSPRTGSDGYTF.

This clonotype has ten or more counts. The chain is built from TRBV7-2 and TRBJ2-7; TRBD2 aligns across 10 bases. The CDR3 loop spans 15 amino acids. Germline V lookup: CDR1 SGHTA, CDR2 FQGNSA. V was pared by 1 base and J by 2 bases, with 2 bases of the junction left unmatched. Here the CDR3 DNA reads TGTGCCAGCAGCTTAGTTGGACTAGCGGCCTACGAGCAGTACTTC. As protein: CASSLVGLAAYEQYF.

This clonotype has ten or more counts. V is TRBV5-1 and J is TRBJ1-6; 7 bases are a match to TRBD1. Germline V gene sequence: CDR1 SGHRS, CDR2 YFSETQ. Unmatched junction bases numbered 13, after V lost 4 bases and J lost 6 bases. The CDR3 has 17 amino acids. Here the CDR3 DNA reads TGCGCCAGCAGCGCTACCGCGGGACAGCATATTAATTCACCCCTCCACTTT. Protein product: CASSATAGQHINSPLHF.

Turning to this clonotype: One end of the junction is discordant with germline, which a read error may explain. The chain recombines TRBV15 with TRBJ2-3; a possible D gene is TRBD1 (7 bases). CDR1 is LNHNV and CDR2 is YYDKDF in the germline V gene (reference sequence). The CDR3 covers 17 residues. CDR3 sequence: CATRREPTRGGANTQYF. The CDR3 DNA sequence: TGTGCCACCAGAAGAGAACCGACTAGAGGGGGCGCCAATACGCAGTATTTT.